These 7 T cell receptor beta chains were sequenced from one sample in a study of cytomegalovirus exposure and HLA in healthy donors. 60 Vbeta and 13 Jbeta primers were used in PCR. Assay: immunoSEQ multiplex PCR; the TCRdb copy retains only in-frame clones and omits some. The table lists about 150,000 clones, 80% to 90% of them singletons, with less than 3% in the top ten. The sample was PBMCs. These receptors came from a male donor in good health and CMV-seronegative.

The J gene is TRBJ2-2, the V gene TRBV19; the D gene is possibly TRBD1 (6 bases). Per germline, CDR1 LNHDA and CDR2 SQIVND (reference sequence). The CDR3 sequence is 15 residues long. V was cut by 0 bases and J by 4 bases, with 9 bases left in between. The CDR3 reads CASSIDWTVTGELFF. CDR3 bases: TGTGCCAGTAGTATAGATTGGACAGTCACCGGGGAGCTGTTTTTT.

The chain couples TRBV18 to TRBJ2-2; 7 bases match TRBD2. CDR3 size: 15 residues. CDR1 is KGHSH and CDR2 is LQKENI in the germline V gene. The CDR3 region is CAHRSQRGNTGELFF. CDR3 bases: TGTGCTCACCGGTCGCAGCGGGGCAACACCGGGGAGCTGTTTTTT.

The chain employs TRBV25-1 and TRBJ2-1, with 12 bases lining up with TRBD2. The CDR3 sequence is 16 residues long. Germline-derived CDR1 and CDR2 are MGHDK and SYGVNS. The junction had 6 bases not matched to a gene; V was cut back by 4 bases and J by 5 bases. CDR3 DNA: TGTGCCAGCAGTGTGACTAGCGGGAGAGGTAACAATGAGCAGTTCTTC. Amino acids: CASSVTSGRGNNEQFF. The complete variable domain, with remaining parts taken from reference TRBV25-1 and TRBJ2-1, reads EADIYQTPRYLVIGTGKKITLECSQTMGHDKMYWYQQDPGMELHLIHYSYGVNSTEKGDLSSESTVSRIRTEHFPLTLESARPSHTSQYLCASSVTSGRGNNEQFFGPGTRLTVL.

Here the CDR3 DNA reads TGTGCCAGCAGTCTAAAGACTAGCGGGTACAATGAGCAGTTCTTC. This gives the protein CASSLKTSGYNEQFF. The chain carries TRBV28 and TRBJ2-1; 10 bases line up with TRBD2. CDR3 length: 15 residues. The J segment lost 4 bases and the V segment lost 5 bases, leaving 5 bases of the junction unmatched. In germline, CDR1 is MDHEN, CDR2 SYDVKM. The full variable domain, in which reference TRBV28 and TRBJ2-1 provide the parts outside the CDR3, is DVKVTQSSRYLVKRTGEKVFLECVQDMDHENMFWYRQDPGLGLRLIYFSYDVKMKEKGDIPEGYSVSREKKERFSLILESASTNQTSMYLCASSLKTSGYNEQFFGPGTRLTVL.

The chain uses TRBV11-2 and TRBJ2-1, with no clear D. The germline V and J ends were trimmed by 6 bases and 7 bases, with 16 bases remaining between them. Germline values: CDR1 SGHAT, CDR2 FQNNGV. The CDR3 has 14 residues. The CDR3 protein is CASSSPAAVNEQFF. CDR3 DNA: TGTGCCAGCAGTTCTCCCGCGGCAGTAAATGAGCAGTTCTTC.

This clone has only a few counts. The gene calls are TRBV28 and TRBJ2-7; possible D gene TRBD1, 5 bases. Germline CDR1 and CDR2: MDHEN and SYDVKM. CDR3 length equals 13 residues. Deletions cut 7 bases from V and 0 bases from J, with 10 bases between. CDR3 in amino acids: CASTPDSSYEQYF. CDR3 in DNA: TGTGCCAGCACCCCTGACAGCTCCTACGAGCAGTACTTC.

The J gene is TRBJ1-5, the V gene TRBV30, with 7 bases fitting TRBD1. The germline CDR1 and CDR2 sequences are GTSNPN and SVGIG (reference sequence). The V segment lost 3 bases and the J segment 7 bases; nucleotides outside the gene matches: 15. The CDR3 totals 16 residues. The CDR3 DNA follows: TGTGCCTGGAGCGAAGGGGATACAGGGGTCCGGCAGCCCCAGCATTTT. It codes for CAWSEGDTGVRQPQHF.